The rows below give T cell receptor beta chains drawn from one sample of a study of Graves' ophthalmopathy and Graves' hyperthyroidism. TCRdb re-derived calls from the multiplex PCR reads in MiXCR, one entry per CDR3 protein. Here the sample spans roughly 230,000 distinct CDR3 sequences, roughly 21% being singletons. Sequenced material: peripheral blood. The receptors were gathered from a woman aged 45-59 years with Graves' ophthalmopathy. Each CDR3 is given with its conserved first and last residue. D genes are given only for firm matches. Clone size is given for some rows only: seen once, a few or many times, or a class if the clone is expanded.

V gene,J gene,D gene,CDR3 length,clone size,CDR3 DNA,CDR3 protein
TRBV20-1,TRBJ1-2,.,14,many,TGCAGTGCCCGAGGGGGTGAATCTAACTATGGCTACACCTTC,CSARGGESNYGYTF
TRBV7-9,TRBJ2-5,TRBD2,15,.,TGTGCCAGCAGCATGGTAGCGGGAGGGCAAGAGACCCAGTACTTC,CASSMVAGGQETQYF
TRBV28,TRBJ2-5,TRBD2,16,.,TGTGCCAGCAGCCCGGAAGCGGGAGGGCGGCAAGAGACCCAGTACTTC,CASSPEAGGRQETQYF
TRBV3-1,TRBJ1-6,TRBD1,15,few,TGTGCCAGCAGCAGGGGACAGCAGTCAAATTCACCCCTCCACTTT,CASSRGQQSNSPLHF
TRBV5-1,TRBJ1-1,.,14,many,TGCGCCAGCAGCAGGGGACGGCCGAACACTGAAGCTTTCTTT,CASSRGRPNTEAFF
TRBV20-1,TRBJ1-3,TRBD1,14,many,TGCAGTGCTAGAGGGACAGGGCTTTTGGACACCATATATTTT,CSARGTGLLDTIYF
TRBV6-1,TRBJ2-4,.,14,few,TGTGCCAGCAGTGAAATGAGCCGTGGAAACATTCAGTACTTC,CASSEMSRGNIQYF
TRBV27,TRBJ2-2,.,13,many,TGTGCCAGCAGTGCGGGTTTCACCGGGGAGCTGTTTTTT,CASSAGFTGELFF
TRBV6-1,TRBJ1-1,TRBD1,14,many,TGTGCCAGCAGTGTACAGGGGGCTGGCACTGAAGCTTTCTTT,CASSVQGAGTEAFF
TRBV5-6,TRBJ2-2,TRBD2,16,.,TGTGCCAGCAGCTTGGTTACTAGCGGGAGACCCGGGGAGCTGTTTTTT,CASSLVTSGRPGELFF
TRBV12-3/TRBV12-4,TRBJ2-5,.,13,many,TGTGCCAGCAGTGCGTGGGCGGAAGTGACCCAGTACTTC,CASSAWAEVTQYF
TRBV12-3/TRBV12-4,TRBJ1-5,.,17,many,TGTGCCAGCAGTCGTATACGCGGTGGCCAGGCGAGGCAGCCCCAGCATTTT,CASSRIRGGQARQPQHF
TRBV12-3/TRBV12-4,TRBJ1-3,TRBD1,16,many,TGTGCCAGCAGTTTTTCGGGACAGGGTGCAGGAAACACCATATATTTT,CASSFSGQGAGNTIYF
TRBV5-1,TRBJ2-5,.,13,few,TGCGCCAGCAGCTTCCATAACCAAGAGACCCAGTACTTC,CASSFHNQETQYF
TRBV5-1,TRBJ1-2,TRBD1,14,many,TGCGCCAGCAGCTTGGAACCCCGGACAGGGGGCTACACCTTC,CASSLEPRTGGYTF
TRBV20-1,TRBJ2-2,TRBD2,14,few,TGCAGTGCTAGACTAGCGGGGGACACCGGGGAGCTGTTTTTT,CSARLAGDTGELFF
TRBV6-1,TRBJ2-7,.,14,.,TGTGCCAGCAAGTCGGTGGGGGGAACCTACGAGCAGTACTTC,CASKSVGGTYEQYF
TRBV12-3/TRBV12-4,TRBJ1-1,.,14,many,TGTGCCAGCAGTGCTGACAGCTGGAACACTGAAGCTTTCTTT,CASSADSWNTEAFF
TRBV2,TRBJ1-5,.,14,many,TGTGCCAGCAGTGGGGACACGAGCAATCAGCCCCAGCATTTT,CASSGDTSNQPQHF
TRBV11-2,TRBJ2-7,.,13,many,TGTGCCAGCAGCATGGGACTGTCCTACGAGCAGTACTTC,CASSMGLSYEQYF
TRBV6-1,TRBJ1-3,.,16,many,TGTGCCAGCAGTGGGACTGGTGGCAGAAGGGGAAACACCATATATTTT,CASSGTGGRRGNTIYF
TRBV20-1,TRBJ2-5,.,13,many,TGCAGTGCTAGAGTGGTGGGCGCGGAGACCCAGTACTTC,CSARVVGAETQYF
TRBV9,TRBJ2-7,TRBD2,15,.,TGTGCCAGCAGCGAGGGGGTCGGGCGGGAGGTCGAGCAGTACTTC,CASSEGVGREVEQYF
TRBV24-1,TRBJ2-5,.,13,many,TGTGCCACCGGTTCAGGCGGGCAAGAGACCCAGTACTTC,CATGSGGQETQYF